Following are 29 T cell receptor beta chains from one sample sequenced in a study of CD8 T cells in ankylosing spondylitis. TCRdb re-analysed the 5' RACE reads in MiXCR, keeping a single row per CDR3 protein. The data hold some 290,000 distinct CDR3 sequences, with 20% observed a single time. The sequencing sample was made of blood, either unsorted or a sorted T cell fraction (not recorded which). Every receptor here comes from a male donor with ankylosing spondylitis or in good health (not recorded which).

CDR3 DNA: TGCGCCAGCAGCTTGGTGGGGACAGGGATGGAGACCCAGTACTTC. Encoded protein: CASSLVGTGMETQYF. J is TRBJ2-5 and V is TRBV5-1; 9 positions match TRBD1. The CDR3 length is 15 residues. Germline V gene sequence: CDR1 SGHRS, CDR2 YFSETQ. The ends lost 0 bases at V and 5 bases at J; junction bases unmatched: 5.

This sequence joins TRBV12-3 or TRBV12-4 and TRBJ2-7; 7 bases are a match to TRBD1. V trimming: 6 bases; J trimming: 0 bases; junction bases outside the gene matches: 8. This CDR3 contains 15 residues. In DNA, the CDR3 is TGTGCCAGCAGACCCGACAGGGTAAGCTCCTACGAGCAGTACGTC. This sequence encodes CASRPDRVSSYEQYV.

This clonotype was recorded a few times. The chain employs TRBV21-1 and TRBJ2-3; the DNA was not used to check the table's D call, TRBD1. TRBV21-1 is shown as a pseudogene. The CDR3 is 17 amino acids. CDR3 sequence reads: CASSSQGGGHYTDTQYF. CDR3 in DNA: TGTGCCAGCAGCTCTCAGGGGGGGGGACACTACACAGATACGCAGTATTTT.

Only a few counts were recorded for this clonotype. This chain links TRBV6-5 with TRBJ2-1; 7 bases are a match to TRBD1. V was clipped by 0 bases and J by 5 bases; unmatched bases: 7. Germline CDR1 reads MNHEY; CDR2 reads SVGAGI. The CDR3 covers 16 residues. The CDR3 loop reads CASSYSGRGFDNEQFF. CDR3 coding DNA: TGTGCCAGCAGTTACTCCGGCAGGGGGTTTGACAATGAGCAGTTCTTC.

This chain links TRBV5-6 with TRBJ1-1; tentative D call: TRBD1 (5 bases). Germline V CDR1 and CDR2: SGHDT, YYEEEE. The CDR3 has 15 residues. V shed 3 bases and J shed 0 bases, with 12 bases lying between them. Here the CDR3 DNA reads TGTGCCAGCAGCTCCAGGGTAGTAATGAACACTGAAGCTTTCTTT. It is translated as CASSSRVVMNTEAFF.

This clonotype was counted at least ten times. V and J are TRBV9 and TRBJ2-2; the match to TRBD2 covers 8 bases. V gave up 2 bases and J gave up 3 bases; unmatched junction bases: 3. Germline V gene lookup returns CDR1 SGDLS and CDR2 YYNGEE. The CDR3 runs to 15 residues. The CDR3 here is CASSVAGRDTGELFF. CDR3 sequence (DNA): TGTGCCAGCAGCGTCGCCGGGAGGGACACCGGGGAGCTGTTTTTT. Full variable domain (rest looked up from reference TRBV9 and TRBJ2-2): DSGVTQTPKHLITATGQRVTLRCSPRSGDLSVYWYQQSLDQGLQFLIQYYNGEERAKGNILERFSAQQFPDLHSELNLSSLELGDSALYFCASSVAGRDTGELFFGEGSRLTVL.

The CDR3 spells CASSLSWTQYF. CDR3 DNA: TGTGCCAGCAGCCTGTCGTGGACCCAGTACTTC. This chain connects TRBV7-2 to TRBJ2-5, with D unclear. The germline gives CDR1 SGHTA, CDR2 FQGNSA. The CDR3 covers 11 residues. V lost 5 bases and J 7 bases, leaving 8 bases between the germline ends. The full variable domain, completed using reference TRBV7-2 and TRBJ2-5, is GAGVSQSPSNKVTEKGKDVELRCDPISGHTALYWYRQSLGQGLEFLIYFQGNSAPDKSGLPSDRFSAERTGGSVSTLTIQRTQQEDSAVYLCASSLSWTQYFGPGTRLLVL.

The chain recombines TRBV12-3 or TRBV12-4 with TRBJ2-2; 7 positions match TRBD1. The V and J ends lost 5 bases and 3 bases, in that order; junction bases with no gene match: 6. The CDR3 has 15 residues. The CDR3, as DNA: TGTGCCAGCAGTCCCCGGGACAGTTACACCGGGGAGCTGTTTTTT. The encoded protein is CASSPRDSYTGELFF.

J is TRBJ2-5 and V is TRBV5-1; no clear D gene. Trimming cost V 0 bases and J 5 bases, with 11 bases left between them. CDR1 is SGHRS, CDR2 YFSETQ, per germline. The CDR3 is 14 residues long. CDR3 sequence (DNA): TGCGCCAGCAGCTTGGATGGAGTGTCCGAGACCCAGTACTTC. This translates into CASSLDGVSETQYF.

Notes on this clonotype: One end of the junction fails to match germline, which may point to a read error. The V call is TRBV7-3, the J call TRBJ2-1; 8 nucleotides line up with TRBD1. Germline values: CDR1 SGHTA, CDR2 FQGTGA. This CDR3 is 14 amino acids long. The CDR3: CASSPRTGPNDQFF. The CDR3 bases are TGTGCCAGCAGCCCCCGGACAGGGCCCAATGATCAGTTCTTC.

This clonotype has just a few counts. V and J are TRBV5-1 and TRBJ1-4, with D unclear. CDR1 is SGHRS and CDR2 is YFSETQ in the germline V gene. Trimming took 3 bases from V and 3 from J, leaving 15 bases between them. The CDR3 spans 16 residues. CDR3 sequence (DNA): TGCGCCAGCAGCTCCGTATCGGGAGGACCTAATGAAAAACTGTTTTTT. Its translation: CASSSVSGGPNEKLFF.

A few counts support this clonotype. The CDR3 reads CSARDRKPRTDTQYF. The CDR3 nucleotides are TGCAGTGCTAGAGATCGGAAACCCCGCACAGATACGCAGTATTTT. The chain joins TRBV20-1 to TRBJ2-3; D not resolved. Trimming stripped 0 bases from V and 1 base from J, with 11 bases between. Looked up from germline, CDR1 is DFQATT and CDR2 is SNEGSKA (reference sequence). The length of the CDR3 is 15 residues.

The table lists this clonotype with a few counts. The chain joins TRBV12-3 or TRBV12-4 to TRBJ2-5; D is ambiguous. The CDR3 extends over 13 amino acids. Trimming stripped 4 bases from V and 5 bases from J, with 11 bases between. Here the CDR3 DNA reads TGTGCCAGCAGTTATTCCCCTAAGGAGACCCAGTACTTC. Its protein product is CASSYSPKETQYF.

J is TRBJ2-3 and V is TRBV5-6; D unclear. Trimming pared 1 base from V and 0 bases from J, leaving 6 bases between. The CDR3 contains 14 residues. The V gene's germline CDR1 is SGHDT and CDR2 YYEEEE. CDR3 sequence (DNA): TGTGCCAGCAGCTTGTTTCTTAGCACAGATACGCAGTATTTT. Encoded protein: CASSLFLSTDTQYF.

This clonotype occurred many times. V is TRBV28 and J is TRBJ2-3; a weak D match, TRBD2 (5 bases). The CDR3 has 12 residues. V was pared by 3 bases and J by 9 bases, with 10 bases between. Germline lookup yields CDR1 MDHEN and CDR2 SYDVKM. CDR3 nucleotides: TGTGCCAGCAGTTTTGGGCCGGGGACGCAGTATTTT. Its protein product is CASSFGPGTQYF.

This clonotype was seen repeatedly, ten times or more. This sequence joins TRBV12-3 or TRBV12-4 and TRBJ2-1, with 7 bases lining up with TRBD2. After removal of 7 bases from V and 6 bases from J, the junction contained 9 bases not matched to a gene. This CDR3 contains 14 residues. CDR3 in amino acids: CASTGGLGSNEQFF. In nucleotides, the CDR3 is TGTGCCAGCACTGGTGGACTAGGGTCCAATGAGCAGTTCTTC.

The V call is TRBV15, the J call TRBJ2-2; perhaps TRBD2 as D (6 bases). The V end was cut by 0 bases, the J end by 0 bases, with 11 bases between. The germline V gene encodes CDR1 LNHNV and CDR2 YYDKDF (reference sequence). The CDR3 has 17 amino acids. The CDR3 DNA reads as TGTGCCACCAGCAGAGATCTGAAGCGGGCGAACACCGGGGAGCTGTTTTTT. It is translated as CATSRDLKRANTGELFF. The full variable domain, completed using reference TRBV15 and TRBJ2-2, is DAMVIQNPRYQVTQFGKPVTLSCSQTLNHNVMYWYQQKSSQAPKLLFHYYDKDFNNEADTPDNFQSRRPNTSFCFLDIRSPGLGDTAMYLCATSRDLKRANTGELFFGEGSRLTVL.

This clonotype has just a few counts. The chain employs TRBV14 and TRBJ1-1; TRBD1 is a possible D gene (5 bases). V lost 1 base to trimming and J lost 1 base, with 13 bases between them. CDR3 length equals 16 residues. CDR1 is SGHDN and CDR2 is FVKESK in the germline V gene. In DNA form, the CDR3 reads TGTGCCAGCAGCCAAGGAGCAGGGTTGAGGAACACTGAAGCTTTCTTT. Protein product: CASSQGAGLRNTEAFF.

J is TRBJ1-5 and V is TRBV12-3 or TRBV12-4; TRBD1 aligns across 8 bases. The CDR3 is 14 amino acids. V lost 5 bases and J lost 9; bases outside the gene matches: 9. The CDR3 nucleotides read TGTGCCAGCAGTCCCACAGGGGGGGCATTGCCCCAGCATTTT. Translation: CASSPTGGALPQHF.

The chain employs TRBV12-3 or TRBV12-4 and TRBJ1-5; D call uncertain. This CDR3 region has 15 residues. V lost 3 bases to trimming and J lost 2 bases, with 11 bases between them. The CDR3 region is CASSFGRIGNQPQHF. DNA of the CDR3: TGTGCCAGCAGTTTTGGGCGTATTGGCAATCAGCCCCAGCATTTT.

The CDR3 nucleotides read TGCAGTGCTAGAGGGGTGGGGGGCCGTGAGACCCAGTACTTC. Its protein is CSARGVGGRETQYF. This chain links TRBV20-1 with TRBJ2-5; possibly TRBD1 or TRBD2 for D (6 bases each). This CDR3 is 14 amino acids long. CDR1 is DFQATT and CDR2 is SNEGSKA in the germline V gene (reference sequence). Deletions cut 1 base from V and 5 bases from J, with 14 bases between.

At least ten counts were recorded for this clonotype. CDR3 loop: CASSAPPTQYF. For the CDR3, the DNA is TGTGCCAGCAGTGCGCCACCGACCCAGTACTTC. The V and J genes are TRBV28 and TRBJ2-5; D not certain. CDR3 length: 11 amino acids. Deletions cut 5 bases from V and 7 bases from J, with 8 bases between. Germline CDR1 MDHEN, CDR2 SYDVKM. Based on the CDR3 plus reference TRBV28 and TRBJ2-5, the full variable domain is DVKVTQSSRYLVKRTGEKVFLECVQDMDHENMFWYRQDPGLGLRLIYFSYDVKMKEKGDIPEGYSVSREKKERFSLILESASTNQTSMYLCASSAPPTQYFGPGTRLLVL.

This clonotype was observed many times. The chain employs TRBV5-1 and TRBJ1-2; D remains unclear. The V end lost 0 bases, the J end lost 4 bases, and 7 bases lay between the germline ends. CDR1 and CDR2 from the germline V gene are SGHRS and YFSETQ. The CDR3 covers 13 residues. CDR3 amino acids: CASSLDGIYGYTF. CDR3 bases: TGCGCCAGCAGCTTGGACGGAATCTATGGCTACACCTTC.

This clonotype was seen repeatedly, ten times or more. This chain joins TRBV10-3 and TRBJ2-3; 12 positions agree with TRBD2. The CDR3 consists of 14 residues. J lost 11 bases, V lost 0 bases, and 3 bases had no gene match. Per germline, CDR1 ENHRY and CDR2 SYGVKD. The CDR3 sequence is CAISESASGGEQYF. The CDR3 nucleotides read TGTGCCATCAGTGAGTCAGCTAGCGGGGGGGAGCAGTATTTT.

The chain employs TRBV5-1 and TRBJ2-3, with D hard to call. The germline V gene has CDR1 SGHRS and CDR2 YFSETQ. This CDR3 is built from 13 residues. The V end was cut by 0 bases, the J end by 8 bases, with 10 bases between. This CDR3 is CASSLDSLGTQYF. The DNA for the CDR3 is TGCGCCAGCAGCTTGGACAGCCTGGGTACGCAGTATTTT.

This rearrangement joins TRBV9 to TRBJ2-3, with D possibly matching TRBD1 (6 bases). The CDR3 runs to 15 residues. Germline assignment: CDR1 SGDLS and CDR2 YYNGEE. V lost 3 bases and J 0 bases, leaving 11 bases between the germline ends. Here the CDR3 DNA reads TGTGCCAGCAGCGCCGGGACATCGAGCACAGATACGCAGTATTTT. Amino acid sequence: CASSAGTSSTDTQYF.

This chain joins TRBV20-1 and TRBJ2-5; D unclear. V was cut by 5 bases and J by 2 bases, with 9 bases left in between. The CDR3 totals 12 residues. Per germline, CDR1 DFQATT and CDR2 SNEGSKA (reference sequence). CDR3 amino acids: CSAPLGQETQYF. CDR3 DNA: TGCAGTGCTCCTCTAGGGCAAGAGACCCAGTACTTC.

The chain carries TRBV10-3 and TRBJ2-3; TRBD2 matches at 10 bases. The CDR3 totals 13 residues. Germline CDR1 and CDR2: ENHRY and SYGVKD. V was clipped by 7 bases and J by 6 bases; unmatched bases: 4. The CDR3 DNA is TGTGCCATCACTAGCGGGGGCGACGATACGCAGTATTTT. Translation gives CAITSGGDDTQYF.

This clonotype was found many times. At one end the junction does not follow the germline gene, possibly because of a read error. The chain carries TRBV5-6 and TRBJ2-2; D ambiguous. The CDR3 consists of 12 residues. From germline, CDR1 is SGHDT and CDR2 YYEEEE. CDR3 nucleotides: TGCGCCAGCAGCTTGGGGATCGGGGAGCTGTTTTTT. Translation gives CASSLGIGELFF.